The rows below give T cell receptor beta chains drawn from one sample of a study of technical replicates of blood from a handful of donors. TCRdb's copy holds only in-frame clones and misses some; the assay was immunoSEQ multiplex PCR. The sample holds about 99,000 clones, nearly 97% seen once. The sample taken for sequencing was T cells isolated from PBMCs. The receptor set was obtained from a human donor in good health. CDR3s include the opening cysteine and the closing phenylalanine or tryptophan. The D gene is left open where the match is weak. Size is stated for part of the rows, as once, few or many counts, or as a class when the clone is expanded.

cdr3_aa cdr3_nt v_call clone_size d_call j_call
CASSLGGQLYGYTF TGTGCCAGCAGTTTAGGGGGACAGCTCTATGGCTACACCTTC TRBV27 NA TRBD1 TRBJ1-2
CAWSVQTDNEQFF TGTGCCTGGAGTGTACAGACAGACAATGAGCAGTTCTTC TRBV30 once NA TRBJ2-1
CASSTGTGSVQPQHF TGTGCCAGCAGTACCGGGACAGGATCGGTCCAGCCCCAGCATTTT TRBV27 NA TRBD1 TRBJ1-5
CASSLGPLDRGLPNIQYF TGCGCCAGCAGCTTGGGTCCCCTGGACAGGGGGCTTCCAAACATTCAGTACTTC TRBV5-1 NA TRBD1 TRBJ2-4
CASSSYRAASGNTIYF TGTGCCAGCAGCTCGTACAGGGCCGCCTCTGGAAACACCATATATTTT TRBV11-2 NA NA TRBJ1-3
CASSIDMGLSPLHF TGTGCCAGTAGTATAGATATGGGGCTTTCACCCCTCCACTTT TRBV19 NA NA TRBJ1-6
CASSRRGGDTEAFF TGCGCCAGCAGCCGGCGGGGAGGGGACACTGAAGCTTTCTTT TRBV5-1 NA NA TRBJ1-1
CATSRRATDGYTF TGTGCCACCAGCAGGCGGGCAACGGACGGCTACACCTTC TRBV15 NA NA TRBJ1-2
CASSQATSGGRDTQYF TGCGCCAGCAGCCAAGCTACTAGCGGGGGGAGAGATACGCAGTATTTT TRBV4-1 NA TRBD2 TRBJ2-3
CASTPDSYGYTF TGTGCCAGTACCCCCGACAGCTATGGCTACACCTTC TRBV19 NA NA TRBJ1-2
CASSVVRGPDTQYF TGTGCCAGCAGTGTTGTGAGGGGGCCAGATACGCAGTATTTT TRBV2 NA TRBD1 TRBJ2-3
CASSQSIGGATAFF TGTGCCAGCAGCCAATCGATTGGAGGGGCCACCGCTTTCTTT TRBV4-2 once NA TRBJ1-1
CAWSGRDYPREKLFF TGTGCCTGGAGCGGGAGGGACTACCCCAGGGAAAAACTGTTTTTT TRBV30 NA NA TRBJ1-4
CASSGPGTGFSPLHF TGTGCCAGCAGCGGCCCGGGGACAGGGTTTTCACCCCTCCACTTT TRBV7-9 NA TRBD1 TRBJ1-6
CASSFSGQPYGYTF TGTGCCAGCAGTTTCTCCGGACAGCCCTATGGCTACACCTTC TRBV6-5 NA NA TRBJ1-2
CASGQGISSYNEQFF TGTGCTAGTGGACAGGGGATAAGCTCCTACAATGAGCAGTTCTTC TRBV12-5 NA TRBD1 TRBJ2-1
CSASNNYGYTF TGCAGTGCTAGCAATAACTATGGCTACACCTTC TRBV20-1 NA NA TRBJ1-2
CAISDFRQGASGANVLTF TGTGCCATCAGTGATTTTCGACAGGGAGCTTCTGGGGCCAACGTCCTGACTTTC TRBV10-3 NA TRBD1 TRBJ2-6
CASSSLVAGQGISYNEQFF TGTGCCAGCAGTTCTTTAGTGGCGGGACAGGGTATAAGTTACAATGAGCAGTTCTTC TRBV27 NA TRBD1 TRBJ2-1
CASTPTGGFNQPQHF TGTGCCAGCACCCCTACGGGGGGGTTCAATCAGCCCCAGCATTTT TRBV6-5 NA NA TRBJ1-5
CASSVAGVAGVADTQYF TGTGCCAGCAGCGTAGCTGGGGTAGCGGGAGTTGCAGATACGCAGTATTTT TRBV9 NA TRBD2 TRBJ2-3
CASSLGREADTQYF TGTGCCAGCAGCTTAGGCAGGGAAGCAGATACGCAGTATTTT TRBV7-8 NA NA TRBJ2-3
CASSPIAGQGERHTEAFF TGTGCCAGCAGCCCAATCGCCGGACAGGGGGAACGTCACACTGAAGCTTTCTTT TRBV7-7 NA TRBD1 TRBJ1-1
CASSLGGRGNQPQHF TGTGCCAGCAGCTTAGGAGGCAGGGGGAATCAGCCCCAGCATTTT TRBV7-8 NA TRBD1 TRBJ1-5
CASSPVGGGNQPQHF TGCGCCAGCAGCCCGGTAGGGGGCGGCAATCAGCCCCAGCATTTT TRBV5-1 once TRBD1 TRBJ1-5
CASSLAGSYNEQFF TGTGCCAGCAGCTTAGCGGGATCCTACAATGAGCAGTTCTTC TRBV11-2 NA NA TRBJ2-1
CASSEDLIQGFVSDYGYTF TGTGCCAGCAGCGAAGACCTTATTCAGGGCTTTGTATCGGACTATGGCTACACCTTC TRBV14 NA NA TRBJ1-2
CASSYSGQGDEAFF TGTGCCAGCAGTTACTCGGGACAGGGAGATGAAGCTTTCTTT TRBV6-6 once TRBD1 TRBJ1-1
CASSFTIGTRNQPQHF TGTGCCAGTAGTTTCACGATAGGGACACGCAATCAGCCCCAGCATTTT TRBV19 NA NA TRBJ1-5
CASSEFLPGRASLNQPQHF TGTGCCAGCAGTGAATTCCTGCCAGGCAGGGCCTCTCTCAATCAGCCCCAGCATTTT TRBV6-1 NA NA TRBJ1-5
CASSYSIAGGWDTQYF TGTGCCAGCAGTTACTCGATTGCGGGAGGGTGGGATACGCAGTATTTT TRBV6-5 NA TRBD2 TRBJ2-3
CASRSGDGSTDTQYF TGCGCCAGTCGTTCCGGGGATGGGAGCACAGATACGCAGTATTTT TRBV5-1 NA NA TRBJ2-3
CASSLLVGEQYF TGTGCCAGCAGCTTATTAGTCGGCGAGCAGTACTTC TRBV7-9 NA NA TRBJ2-7
CASSLSAASTDTQYF TGTGCCAGCAGTTTATCGGCGGCTAGCACAGATACGCAGTATTTT TRBV27 NA NA TRBJ2-3
CAWSLTDRGYGYTF TGTGCCTGGAGTCTTACAGATCGGGGCTATGGCTACACCTTC TRBV30 once NA TRBJ1-2
CASSADRALPEAFF TGTGCCAGCAGTGCGGACAGGGCCCTCCCTGAAGCTTTCTTT TRBV2 NA TRBD1 TRBJ1-1
CASSPGETQYF TGTGCCAGCAGTCCAGGGGAGACCCAGTACTTC TRBV27 NA NA TRBJ2-5
CASSVPLRRTGDTQYF TGTGCCAGCAGTGTTCCGTTGCGTAGGACTGGAGATACGCAGTATTTT TRBV6-4 NA NA TRBJ2-3
CASSFGFGREYEQYF TGCGCCAGCAGCTTCGGTTTTGGGCGAGAATACGAGCAGTACTTC TRBV5-1 once NA TRBJ2-7
CASSPLGRGRNQPQHF TGTGCCAGCAGCCCCCTCGGCAGGGGTAGAAATCAGCCCCAGCATTTT TRBV7-3 NA NA TRBJ1-5